The following is a T cell receptor beta chain sequence with its context. What it binds is not known. The data originate from a study of molecular identifiers for immune sequencing clone quantification. Broader study findings: Among effectors, clones above 20 RNA copies held over 98% of molecules; among naive cells, under 1%. The study reportedly detected spiked Jurkat TCR RNA from one cell among about 1 million naive cells.

Sorting isolated naive CD8 T cells as CD8+CD4-CCR7+CD45RA+ events. CDR3 size: 16 residues. V shed 4 bases and J 1 base; nucleotides not matched to a gene: 5. Germline lookup yields CDR1 MNHEY and CDR2 SMNVEV (reference sequence). MiXCR was run by TCRdb on the PCR reads, yielding one entry per CDR3 protein. Among over 65,000 distinct CDR3 sequences listed, roughly 25% were seen once. The chain combines TRBV27 with TRBJ2-2; 8 nucleotides line up with TRBD1. Input material: naive CD8+ T cells from blood, with Jurkat cell RNA spiked in. Subset: FACS-sorted CD8+CD4-CCR7+CD45RA+ naive T cells. The receptor was isolated from a human donor in good health. Some libraries in this study had Jurkat cell RNA spiked in. In nucleotides, the CDR3 is TGTGCCAGCAGTTCGCAGGGGGCGCGGAACACCGGGGAGCTGTTTTTT. This gives the protein CASSSQGARNTGELFF.